The 5 T cell receptor beta chains listed next were all sequenced from one sample in a study of cytotoxic CD8 clonotypes in ibrutinib-treated CLL. Method: immunoSEQ multiplex PCR; TCRdb's copy keeps in-frame clones and lacks some. The table includes 250,000 or so clones, about three quarters detected once. The specimen comprised PBMCs, sampled after 24 months of ibrutinib treatment. The receptors derive from a human donor with chronic lymphocytic leukemia.

V usage is TRBV11-2 and J usage is TRBJ2-7; 10 nucleotides match TRBD1. V trimming: 4 bases; J trimming: 6 bases; junction bases outside the gene matches: 9. The CDR3 is made up of 15 amino acids. Germline CDR1 and CDR2: SGHAT and FQNNGV. The CDR3 sequence is CASSSWDRGLAEQYF. The CDR3 DNA is TGTGCCAGCAGCTCCTGGGACAGGGGATTGGCCGAGCAGTACTTC. The complete variable domain, with remaining parts taken from reference TRBV11-2 and TRBJ2-7, reads EAGVAQSPRYKIIEKRQSVAFWCNPISGHATLYWYQQILGQGPKLLIQFQNNGVVDDSQLPKDRFSAERLKGVDSTLKIQPAKLEDSAVYLCASSSWDRGLAEQYFGPGTRLTVT.

This clone was seen only once. This CDR3 reads CASSPTASETYEQYF. Here the CDR3 DNA reads TGTGCCAGCAGCCCTACCGCTAGCGAAACCTACGAGCAGTACTTC. V and J are TRBV9 and TRBJ2-7, with TRBD2 as a possible D gene (6 bases). The V end was cut by 4 bases, the J end by 2 bases, with 16 bases between. This CDR3 comprises 15 residues. Per the germline V gene, CDR1 is SGDLS and CDR2 is YYNGEE.

As DNA, the CDR3 is TGTGCCAGCAGTGATTTAGCGGGAGTTGTCGAGCAGTACTTC. Translated, it gives CASSDLAGVVEQYF. This chain links TRBV2 with TRBJ2-7; 9 bases fit TRBD2. Germline trimming cut 3 bases from V and 6 bases from J; bases unmatched to any gene: 6. Looked up from germline, CDR1 is SNHLY and CDR2 is FYNNEI. The CDR3 is 14 residues long. Supplemented by reference TRBV2 and TRBJ2-7, the full variable domain reads EPEVTQTPSHQVTQMGQEVILRCVPISNHLYFYWYRQILGQKVEFLVSFYNNEISEKSEIFDDQFSVERPDGSNFTLKIRSTKLEDSAMYFCASSDLAGVVEQYFGPGTRLTVT.

The chain recombines TRBV29-1 with TRBJ2-1; 11 nucleotides match TRBD1. Germline lookup yields CDR1 SQVTM and CDR2 ANQGSEA. The CDR3 extends over 16 amino acids. Trimming removed 6 bases from V and 0 bases from J; junction bases left unmatched: 7. CDR3 sequence (DNA): TGCAGCGTGGGACAGGGGGACTCCCTCTCCTACAATGAGCAGTTCTTC. Translating gives CSVGQGDSLSYNEQFF.

The J gene is TRBJ2-5, the V gene TRBV7-3; the D gene could be TRBD1 or TRBD2 (5 bases each). Per the germline V gene, CDR1 is SGHTA and CDR2 is FQGTGA. V was shortened by 2 bases and J by 1 base, with 8 bases between the two germline ends. The CDR3 spans 14 residues. The CDR3 loop is CASSLSGPQETQYF. The CDR3, as DNA: TGTGCCAGCAGCTTATCGGGGCCCCAAGAGACCCAGTACTTC.